Listed below are T cell receptor beta chains from one sample, sequenced in a study of shared clonotypes between healthy human individuals. Assay used: immunoSEQ multiplex PCR; TCRdb lists only in-frame clones, some missing. The data contain a few million clones, approximately 93% of them singletons. The sequencing sample was made of naive CD4+ T cells from PBMCs. The receptor set was obtained from a man aged 18 to 30 in good health. Some clones in this sample may be carry-over from other donors' samples. The CDR3 runs from the conserved cysteine through the conserved F or W. A D gene is named only where the DNA matches it firmly. Clone size, where shown, is once, few, many, or a class for clones that have expanded.

v_call,clone_size,d_call,j_call,cdr3_aa,cdr3_nt
TRBV25-1,NA,NA,TRBJ2-1,CASSELDPPYNEQFF,TGTGCCAGCAGTGAACTAGACCCGCCTTACAATGAGCAGTTCTTC
TRBV28,NA,TRBD1,TRBJ1-2,CASSGTGQWNGYTF,TGTGCCAGCAGTGGGACAGGGCAGTGGAATGGCTACACCTTC
TRBV6-5,NA,NA,TRBJ2-2,CATRGPGELFF,TGTGCCACCAGAGGGCCCGGGGAGCTGTTTTTT
TRBV2,NA,NA,TRBJ2-5,CASLGRSRDETQYF,TGTGCCAGCCTGGGGCGGAGTAGAGATGAGACCCAGTACTTC
TRBV6-5,NA,NA,TRBJ1-2,CASSYSVAAGGYTF,TGTGCCAGCAGTTACTCGGTGGCAGCCGGAGGCTACACCTTC
TRBV5-1,NA,NA,TRBJ2-1,CASEPQPAGMAYNEQFF,TGCGCCAGCGAGCCCCAACCAGCAGGAATGGCCTACAATGAGCAGTTCTTC
TRBV30,NA,NA,TRBJ2-7,CAWSVFRGGNEQYF,TGTGCCTGGAGTGTTTTCCGTGGCGGCAACGAGCAGTACTTC
TRBV29-1,once,NA,TRBJ1-2,CSVDYLQGDPSSGYTF,TGCAGCGTTGATTATTTGCAGGGCGATCCCTCTAGTGGCTACACCTTC
TRBV5-1,NA,TRBD2,TRBJ2-3,CASRKTSGTTDTQYF,TGCGCCAGCAGAAAGACTAGCGGGACCACAGATACGCAGTATTTT
TRBV9,NA,TRBD1,TRBJ2-3,CASSTGEGDTQYF,TGTGCCAGCAGTACAGGGGAAGGGGATACGCAGTATTTT
TRBV14,NA,NA,TRBJ2-2,CASSQDLSRRAGELFF,TGTGCCAGCAGCCAAGATCTCTCGCGAAGGGCCGGGGAGCTGTTTTTT
TRBV7-9,NA,NA,TRBJ2-7,CASSFMTGSSYEQYF,TGTGCCAGCAGCTTCATGACAGGCAGCTCCTACGAGCAGTACTTC
TRBV5-4,NA,TRBD1,TRBJ1-1,CASRQDRVNTEAFF,TGTGCCAGCAGACAGGACAGGGTGAACACTGAAGCTTTCTTT
TRBV9,NA,TRBD1,TRBJ1-2,CASSDSRQGPNYGYTF,TGTGCCAGCAGCGACTCTAGACAGGGACCTAACTATGGCTACACCTTC
TRBV4-2,NA,TRBD1,TRBJ2-1,CASSQGPGQGTNEQFF,TGTGCCAGCAGCCAAGGGCCGGGACAGGGCACAAATGAGCAGTTCTTC
TRBV18,NA,NA,TRBJ1-1,CASSPMATVNTEAFF,TGTGCCAGCTCACCAATGGCAACGGTGAACACTGAAGCTTTCTTT
TRBV7-2,NA,TRBD1,TRBJ1-5,CASSPRSGQGRQPQHF,TGTGCCAGCAGCCCACGATCGGGACAGGGGCGACAGCCCCAGCATTTT